Presented here are 10 T cell receptor beta chains from one specimen sequenced in a study of blood T cells in healthy people across ages. Primed by a sample-barcoded 5' primer and a J-beta primer mix, a second PCR proceeded for 7 to 11 cycles. TCRdb fed the 5' RACE reads into MiXCR, producing one record per CDR3 protein. The table shows approximately 780,000 distinct CDR3 sequences, with under 30% occurring only once. These data also featured in a second study, about T cells of mothers and their children.

The source material was blood. The receptors stem from a boy aged 10-17 years in good health.

The rearrangement uses TRBV9 and TRBJ1-1; 7 bases are a match to TRBD1. The CDR3 loop spans 16 amino acids. The V gene's germline CDR1 is SGDLS and CDR2 YYNGEE. J lost 2 bases, V lost 3 bases, and 10 bases had no gene match. This CDR3 reads CASSAQDRDINTEAFF. The CDR3 nucleotides are TGTGCCAGCAGCGCCCAAGACAGGGATATAAACACTGAAGCTTTCTTT. Full variable domain (missing parts from reference TRBV9 and TRBJ1-1): DSGVTQTPKHLITATGQRVTLRCSPRSGDLSVYWYQQSLDQGLQFLIQYYNGEERAKGNILERFSAQQFPDLHSELNLSSLELGDSALYFCASSAQDRDINTEAFFGQGTRLTVV.

The chain is built from TRBV3-1 and TRBJ2-7; D possibly corresponds to TRBD2 (5 bases). The V and J ends lost 1 base and 4 bases respectively, with 17 bases between them. CDR3 length: 16 amino acids. Germline-derived CDR1 and CDR2 are LGHDT and YNNKEL (reference sequence). In DNA form, the CDR3 reads TGTGCCAGCAGCCAAGGGGCTCAGCGGAGACCATACGAGCAGTACTTC. This translates into CASSQGAQRRPYEQYF.

This clonotype was observed many times. This chain connects TRBV2 to TRBJ2-5; D uncertain. Germline CDR1 is SNHLY and CDR2 is FYNNEI. Deletions cut 1 base from V and 6 bases from J, with 0 bases between. This CDR3 has 10 residues. CDR3 residues: CASSEETQYF. The CDR3 DNA reads TGTGCCAGCAGTGAAGAGACCCAGTACTTC.

This clonotype was seen many times. V gene TRBV24-1 combines with J gene TRBJ2-7; D remains unclear. The germline V gene encodes CDR1 KGHDR and CDR2 SFDVKD. CDR3 size: 15 residues. V was trimmed by 0 bases and J by 6 bases, leaving 14 bases between them. The DNA for the CDR3 is TGTGCCACCAGTGATTTGAACACACCCCAGGCCGAGCAGTACTTC. This gives the protein CATSDLNTPQAEQYF.

A word on this clonotype: The junction and the germline gene differ at one end; a read error may be behind it. V and J are TRBV5-1 and TRBJ2-6; the D gene is possibly TRBD1 (5 bases). The CDR3 spans 15 residues. Per germline, CDR1 SGHRS and CDR2 YFSETQ. DNA for the CDR3: TGCGCCAGCAACAGTCAGGCCCCTGGGGCCAACGTCCTGCCTTTC. It specifies CASNSQAPGANVLPF.

This clonotype was seen only a few times. The rearrangement uses TRBV3-1 and TRBJ2-6, with 8 bases lining up with TRBD1. The CDR3 covers 17 residues. Germline trimming cut 4 bases from V and 0 bases from J; bases unmatched to any gene: 5. Germline V gene data show CDR1 as LGHDT and CDR2 as YNNKEL (reference sequence). The CDR3 DNA reads as TGTGCCAGCAGCCGGACAGGGCTAACCTCTGGGGCCAACGTCCTGACTTTC. This translates into CASSRTGLTSGANVLTF.

This chain's CDR3 is CAWSARTPVGKLFF. Here the CDR3 DNA reads TGTGCCTGGAGTGCCCGGACCCCGGTTGGAAAACTGTTTTTT. V and J are TRBV30 and TRBJ1-4; D ambiguous. Trimming removed 1 base at V and 10 bases at J, with 16 bases between. The CDR3 extends over 14 amino acids. The germline gives CDR1 GTSNPN, CDR2 SVGIG (reference sequence).

This clonotype was observed a few times. This chain uses TRBV6-6 with TRBJ2-5, with 7 nucleotides matching TRBD2. Judging by the DNA end, TRBJ2-1 fits better; the J call may be wrong. Looked up from germline, CDR1 is MNHNY and CDR2 is SVGAGI (reference sequence). The CDR3 runs 15 residues. The CDR3 DNA follows: TGTGCCAGCAGTTACTCGACTAGCCCCTACAATGAGCAGTTCTTC. Protein product: CASSYSTSPYNEQFF.

This chain links TRBV20-1 with TRBJ2-5, with no clear D. The CDR3 length is 13 residues. Germline assignment: CDR1 DFQATT and CDR2 SNEGSKA (reference sequence). V lost 3 bases to trimming and J lost 4 bases, with 12 bases between them. The CDR3 coding sequence is TGCAGTGCTAGTCAGCCTAGTCGAGAGACCCAGTACTTC. Amino acid sequence: CSASQPSRETQYF.

There are a few counts of this clonotype. The V and J genes are TRBV4-2 and TRBJ2-7, with D perhaps given as TRBD1 or TRBD2 (5 bases each). This CDR3 contains 13 residues. CDR1 is LGHNA, CDR2 YNFKEQ, per germline. Trimming removed 2 bases at V and 8 bases at J, with 13 bases between. This CDR3 is CASSQRDGNQQYF. The CDR3 DNA sequence: TGTGCCAGCAGCCAACGGGACGGGAATCAGCAGTACTTC.